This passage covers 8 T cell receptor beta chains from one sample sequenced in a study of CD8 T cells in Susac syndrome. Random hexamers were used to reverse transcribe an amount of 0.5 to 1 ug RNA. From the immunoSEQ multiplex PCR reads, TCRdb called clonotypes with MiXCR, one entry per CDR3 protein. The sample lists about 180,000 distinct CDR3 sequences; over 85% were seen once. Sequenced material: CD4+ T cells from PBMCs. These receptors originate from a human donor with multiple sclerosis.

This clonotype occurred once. In DNA form, the CDR3 reads TGTGCCATCAGTGATGGCAGGGAAAGGGGCTACACCTTC. It specifies CAISDGRERGYTF. The chain carries TRBV10-3 and TRBJ1-2; D is possibly TRBD1 (5 bases). The CDR3 consists of 13 residues. CDR1 and CDR2 (germline): ENHRY, SYGVKD. V dropped 3 bases and J dropped 8 bases, with 13 bases sitting between them.

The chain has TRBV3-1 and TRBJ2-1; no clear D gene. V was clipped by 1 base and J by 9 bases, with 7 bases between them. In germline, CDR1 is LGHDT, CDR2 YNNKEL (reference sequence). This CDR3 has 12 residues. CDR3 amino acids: CASSQARIEQFF. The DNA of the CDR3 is TGTGCCAGCAGCCAAGCGAGGATTGAGCAGTTCTTC.

CDR3 bases: TGTGCCAGCAGCCTGAGGCCTCGCAATCAGCCCCAGCATTTT. This sequence encodes CASSLRPRNQPQHF. The chain combines TRBV12-3 or TRBV12-4 with TRBJ1-5; D gene unclear. CDR3 length equals 14 residues. Trimming stripped 6 bases from V and 2 bases from J, with 11 bases between.

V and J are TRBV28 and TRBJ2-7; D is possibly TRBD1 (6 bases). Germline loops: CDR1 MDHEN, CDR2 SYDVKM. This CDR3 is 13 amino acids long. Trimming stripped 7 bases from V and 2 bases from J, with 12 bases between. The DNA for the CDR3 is TGTGCCAGCAAACAGGGTGGCCCCTACGAGCAGTACTTC. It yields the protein CASKQGGPYEQYF.

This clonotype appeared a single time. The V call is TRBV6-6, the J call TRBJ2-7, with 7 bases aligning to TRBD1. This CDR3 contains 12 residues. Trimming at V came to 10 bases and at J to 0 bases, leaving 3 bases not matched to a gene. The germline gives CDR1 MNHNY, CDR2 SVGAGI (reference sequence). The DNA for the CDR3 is TGTGCCACCCAGGGGGACTCCTACGAGCAGTACTTC. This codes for CATQGDSYEQYF.

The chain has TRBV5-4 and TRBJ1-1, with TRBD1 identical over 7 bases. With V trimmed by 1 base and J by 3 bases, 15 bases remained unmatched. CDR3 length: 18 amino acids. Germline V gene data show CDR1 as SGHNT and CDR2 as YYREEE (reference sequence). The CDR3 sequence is CASSLWASAEQGDTEAFF. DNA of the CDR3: TGTGCCAGCAGCTTGTGGGCTTCTGCGGAGCAGGGGGACACTGAAGCTTTCTTT.

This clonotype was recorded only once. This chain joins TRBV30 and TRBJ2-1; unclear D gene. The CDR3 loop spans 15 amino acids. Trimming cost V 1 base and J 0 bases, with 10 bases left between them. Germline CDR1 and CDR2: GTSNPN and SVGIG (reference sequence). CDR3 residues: CAWSEQWSSYNEQFF. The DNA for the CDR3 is TGTGCCTGGAGTGAACAGTGGAGCTCCTACAATGAGCAGTTCTTC. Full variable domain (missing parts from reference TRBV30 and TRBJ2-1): SQTIHQWPATLVQPVGSPLSLECTVEGTSNPNLYWYRQAAGRGLQLLFYSVGIGQISSEVPQNLSASRPQDRQFILSSKKLLLSDSGFYLCAWSEQWSSYNEQFFGPGTRLTVL.

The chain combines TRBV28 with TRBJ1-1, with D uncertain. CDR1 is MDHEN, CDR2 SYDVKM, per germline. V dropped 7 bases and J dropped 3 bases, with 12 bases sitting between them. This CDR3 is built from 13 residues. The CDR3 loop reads CASTPGVYTEAFF. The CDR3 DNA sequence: TGTGCCAGCACCCCGGGAGTTTACACTGAAGCTTTCTTT. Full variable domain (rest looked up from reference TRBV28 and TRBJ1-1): DVKVTQSSRYLVKRTGEKVFLECVQDMDHENMFWYRQDPGLGLRLIYFSYDVKMKEKGDIPEGYSVSREKKERFSLILESASTNQTSMYLCASTPGVYTEAFFGQGTRLTVV.